This T cell receptor beta chain derives from a study of T cells in narcolepsy. Study-level information: Donors had narcolepsy type 1 or type 2, or were healthy controls.

This table comes from immunoSEQ multiplex PCR, and its TCRdb copy is limited to in-frame clones, with some not included. This sample has tens of thousands of clones; around 83% occur once, and the top ten carry approximately 0.69%. Comments on this clone: The antigen is unknown.

Regarding the study as a whole: Reportedly, autoreactive clonotypes were serially detected in patients' blood but not controls'. Comparing one patient's CSF and blood CD4+ clonotypes highlighted HCRT- and TRIB2-specific autoreactive clonotypes.

The CDR3 is 13 amino acids. From germline, CDR1 is MNHNY and CDR2 SVGAGI (reference sequence). The V and J ends lost 0 bases and 6 bases respectively, with 7 bases between them. The chain couples TRBV6-6 to TRBJ2-3; D remains ambiguous. The sequencing sample was made of CD45RA- memory CD4+ T cells from PBMCs. This clonotype was obtained from a human donor with narcolepsy. The CDR3, as DNA: TGTGCCAGCAGTTACTCGACCGAGGATACGCAGTATTTT. This translates into CASSYSTEDTQYF.